This T cell receptor (beta chain) emerged from a study of PD-L1 blockade in urothelial cancer. Overall study context: Patients commenced atezolizumab in 2014, and it was given at 1,200 mg intravenously every 3 weeks. Blood-derived samples held a median around 140,000 T cells. Analysis of blood occurred 3 weeks (second dose) and 6 weeks after treatment start.

Clones were read by immunoSEQ multiplex PCR, and TCRdb kept only the in-frame ones, dropping some. The repertoire holds tens of thousands of clones, roughly 89% seen once, with around a tenth in the top ten. The time point is: pretreatment peripheral blood. With 4 bases clipped from V and 6 bases from J, the junction kept 10 bases outside the gene matches. The CDR3 has 17 amino acids. The sequencing here drew on PBMCs, taken around atezolizumab (anti-PD-L1) treatment. The J gene is TRBJ1-4, the V gene TRBV23-1; 11 nucleotides line up with TRBD1. TRBV23-1 belongs to the ORF category, with a function that is uncertain. This TCR was sampled from a woman aged 70-85 years with urothelial cancer. DNA for the CDR3: TGCGCCAGCAGTCCGACGGGACAGGGGGGAGGGTATGAAAAACTGTTTTTT. Its translation is CASSPTGQGGGYEKLFF.